These 10 T cell receptor beta chains came from one sample sequenced in a study of cytomegalovirus exposure and HLA in healthy donors. With 60 Vbeta and 13 Jbeta primers, the PCR was carried out. Profiling relied on immunoSEQ multiplex PCR, and the TCRdb table lists in-frame clones only, not all of them. In the table there are about 130,000 clones, about 81% of which are singletons. The source material was PBMCs. All receptors derive from a woman between 25 and 40 years old in good health and CMV-seronegative.

This clone showed up just a few times. The chain employs TRBV9 and TRBJ2-2; TRBD1 aligns across 7 bases. The CDR3 consists of 14 residues. Trimming removed 3 bases from V and 6 bases from J; junction bases left unmatched: 5. Germline V lookup: CDR1 SGDLS, CDR2 YYNGEE. CDR3 region: CASSGDRVAGELFF. The CDR3 nucleotides are TGTGCCAGCAGCGGAGACAGGGTCGCCGGGGAGCTGTTTTTT. The entire variable domain, with the rest obtained from reference TRBV9 and TRBJ2-2, is as follows: DSGVTQTPKHLITATGQRVTLRCSPRSGDLSVYWYQQSLDQGLQFLIQYYNGEERAKGNILERFSAQQFPDLHSELNLSSLELGDSALYFCASSGDRVAGELFFGEGSRLTVL.

V usage is TRBV5-4 and J usage is TRBJ1-1; the D is unclear. The germline V gene encodes CDR1 SGHNT and CDR2 YYREEE (reference sequence). V was shortened by 4 bases and J by 0 bases, with 7 bases between the two germline ends. CDR3 size: 13 residues. CDR3 in amino acids: CASSVTVNTEAFF. In DNA, the CDR3 is TGTGCCAGCAGCGTAACAGTGAACACTGAAGCTTTCTTT. Full variable domain (missing parts from reference TRBV5-4 and TRBJ1-1): ETGVTQSPTHLIKTRGQQVTLRCSSQSGHNTVSWYQQALGQGPQFIFQYYREEENGRGNFPPRFSGLQFPNYSSELNVNALELDDSALYLCASSVTVNTEAFFGQGTRLTVV.

This clone was detected only a few times. The chain uses TRBV18 and TRBJ2-7, with TRBD1 matching over 9 bases. Germline CDR1 is KGHSH and CDR2 is LQKENI. CDR3 length: 15 residues. With 4 bases clipped from V and 6 bases from J, the junction kept 10 bases outside the gene matches. CDR3 nucleotide sequence: TGTGCCAGCTCACAACCGCCGGGACAGGGTTCCGAGCAGTACTTC. This codes for CASSQPPGQGSEQYF.

This clone was observed a handful of times. The chain uses TRBV5-6 and TRBJ1-1, with D perhaps matching TRBD1 (5 bases). Germline CDR1 and CDR2: SGHDT and YYEEEE. Trimming removed 2 bases at V and 5 bases at J, with 13 bases between. The CDR3 runs 14 residues. The CDR3 loop reads CASSFGQGNTEAFF. For the CDR3, the DNA is TGTGCCAGCAGCTTTGGGCAGGGAAATACTGAAGCTTTCTTT. The full variable domain, completed using reference TRBV5-6 and TRBJ1-1, is DAGVTQSPTHLIKTRGQQVTLRCSPKSGHDTVSWYQQALGQGPQFIFQYYEEEERQRGNFPDRFSGHQFPNYSSELNVNALLLGDSALYLCASSFGQGNTEAFFGQGTRLTVV.

The chain joins TRBV19 to TRBJ1-1; 7 bases fit TRBD1. The V gene end was trimmed by 9 bases and the J gene end by 5 bases; junction bases not matched to a gene: 12. The CDR3 has 14 residues. Germline values: CDR1 LNHDA, CDR2 SQIVND (reference sequence). The DNA of the CDR3 is TGTGCCAGCAGGGGGGGACTAGGGCGAACTGAAGCTTTCTTT. Translated: CASRGGLGRTEAFF.

The chain carries TRBV5-1 and TRBJ1-2, with 7 positions matching TRBD1. The CDR3 has 14 residues. Trimming took 3 bases from V and 0 from J; bases not matched to a gene: 2. Germline V gene data show CDR1 as SGHRS and CDR2 as YFSETQ. The CDR3 sequence: CASSSGQPNYGYTF. CDR3 nucleotide sequence: TGCGCCAGCAGCTCGGGACAGCCTAACTATGGCTACACCTTC.

The chain links TRBV7-6 to TRBJ2-1; TRBD2 aligns across 10 bases. Germline V CDR1 and CDR2: SGHVS, FNYEAQ. J gave up 4 bases and V 5 bases, and 8 bases lay outside the gene matches. The CDR3 loop spans 16 amino acids. CDR3 amino acids: CASSGTSGKSYNEQFF. The CDR3 region has the DNA TGTGCCAGCAGCGGAACTAGCGGGAAGTCTTACAATGAGCAGTTCTTC. The full variable domain, its missing parts supplied by reference TRBV7-6 and TRBJ2-1, is GAGVSQSPRYKVTKRGQDVALRCDPISGHVSLYWYRQALGQGPEFLTYFNYEAQQDKSGLPNDRFSAERPEGSISTLTIQRTEQRDSAMYRCASSGTSGKSYNEQFFGPGTRLTVL.

The chain joins TRBV9 to TRBJ2-2, with 7 bases fitting TRBD1. The V gene's germline CDR1 is SGDLS and CDR2 YYNGEE. CDR3 length equals 16 residues. V dropped 6 bases and J dropped 0; count of bases not matched to a gene: 8. The CDR3, as DNA: TGTGCCAGCAACCACCCGACAGGGCCGAACACCGGGGAGCTGTTTTTT. Residues: CASNHPTGPNTGELFF.

V and J are TRBV11-3 and TRBJ2-7; TRBD1 matches 7 bases. CDR3 size: 15 residues. Germline-derived CDR1 and CDR2 are SGHNT and YENEEA. The junction had 4 bases not matched to a gene; V was cut back by 0 bases and J by 2 bases. In DNA, the CDR3 is TGTGCCAGCAGCTTAGAAGGGGGCGCAACCTACGAGCAGTACTTC. Its translation: CASSLEGGATYEQYF.

The V and J genes are TRBV5-1 and TRBJ1-2, with unresolved D. The CDR3 totals 14 residues. The germline V and J ends were trimmed by 0 bases and 8 bases, with 14 bases remaining between them. Germline lookup yields CDR1 SGHRS and CDR2 YFSETQ. The CDR3 sequence: CASSLDEGGRGYTF. CDR3 nucleotides: TGCGCCAGCAGCTTGGACGAGGGCGGAAGGGGCTACACCTTC.